One and the same sample provided the 16 T cell receptor beta chains below, sequenced in a study of T cells in Graves' hyperthyroidism and ophthalmopathy. TCR beta CDR3 sequences were amplified from RNA transcripts. Primed by the HTBI set, a first-round RT-PCR was run on the TCR CDR3. TCRdb reprocessed the multiplex PCR reads via MiXCR and lists one record per CDR3 protein. The sample gives about 290,000 distinct CDR3 sequences, around 15% of which show up once; around 30% is in the top ten. The material sequenced was blood. Receptors originate from a woman aged 45 to 65 with Graves' hyperthyroidism that later progressed to Graves' ophthalmopathy.

This clonotype was observed a handful of times. The rearrangement uses TRBV5-6 and TRBJ2-3, with D possibly being TRBD2 (6 bases). The CDR3 spans 13 residues. The V end lost 4 bases, the J end lost 11 bases, and 17 bases lay between the germline ends. CDR1 SGHDT and CDR2 YYEEEE come from the germline V gene. CDR3 sequence reads: CASSREVGRGQYF. Here the CDR3 DNA reads TGTGCCAGCAGCCGAGAGGTGGGGCGGGGGCAGTATTTT.

In this sample, this clonotype turned up many times. This sequence joins TRBV7-9 and TRBJ1-1; 9 bases fit TRBD1. The CDR3 is 17 amino acids. The V gene's germline CDR1 is SEHNR and CDR2 FQNEAQ (reference sequence). V dropped 5 bases and J dropped 1; count of bases not matched to a gene: 11. CDR3 protein: CASSLRTGASPNTEAFF. CDR3 sequence (DNA): TGTGCCAGCAGCCTACGGACAGGGGCCTCCCCGAACACTGAAGCTTTCTTT. The full variable domain, with the rest looked up from reference TRBV7-9 and TRBJ1-1, is DTGVSQNPRHKITKRGQNVTFRCDPISEHNRLYWYRQTLGQGPEFLTYFQNEAQLEKSRLLSDRFSAERPKGSFSTLEIQRTEQGDSAMYLCASSLRTGASPNTEAFFGQGTRLTVV.

The rearrangement uses TRBV19 and TRBJ2-7; D unresolved. Germline assignment: CDR1 LNHDA and CDR2 SQIVND (reference sequence). This CDR3 spans 14 amino acids. The V and J ends lost 2 bases and 3 bases respectively, with 11 bases between them. DNA for the CDR3: TGTGCCAGTAGTATACGAAACAGATTCTACGAGCAGTACTTC. This gives the protein CASSIRNRFYEQYF.

This clonotype turned up a few times. The chain recombines TRBV20-1 with TRBJ2-7; D gene uncertain. CDR1 is DFQATT, CDR2 SNEGSKA, per germline (reference sequence). The CDR3 contains 16 residues. Trimming pared 0 bases from V and 1 base from J, leaving 16 bases between. CDR3 bases: TGCAGTGCTAGAGATCTTCGACCGACCTCTTCCTACGAGCAGTACTTC. This codes for CSARDLRPTSSYEQYF.

The chain links TRBV19 to TRBJ2-7; D is unresolved. This CDR3 is 15 amino acids long. Trimming removed 5 bases at V and 1 base at J, with 15 bases between. Germline loops: CDR1 LNHDA, CDR2 SQIVND (reference sequence). The CDR3 bases are TGTGCCAGTAGTCCTCCACTTGGGGTGTCCTACGAGCAGTACTTC. Translating gives CASSPPLGVSYEQYF. Combining the CDR3 with reference TRBV19 and TRBJ2-7 gives the whole variable domain DGGITQSPKYLFRKEGQNVTLSCEQNLNHDAMYWYRQDPGQGLRLIYYSQIVNDFQKGDIAEGYSVSREKKESFPLTVTSAQKNPTAFYLCASSPPLGVSYEQYFGPGTRLTVT.

In this sample, this clonotype turned up many times. The genes are TRBV6-1 and TRBJ1-1; D unclear. Trimming cost V 6 bases and J 5 bases, with 13 bases left between them. Germline CDR1 MNHNS, CDR2 SASEGT. The CDR3 runs to 13 residues. DNA for the CDR3: TGTGCCAGCAGCTTCCGTCCGGGGACTGAAGCTTTCTTT. It specifies CASSFRPGTEAFF.

This clonotype was counted a few times. This rearrangement joins TRBV4-1 to TRBJ1-2, with D perhaps TRBD1 (5 bases). Per germline, CDR1 MGHRA and CDR2 YSYEKL. CDR3 length: 18 residues. V lost 3 bases to trimming and J lost 4 bases, with 24 bases between them. The CDR3 region has the DNA TGCGCCAGCAGCCACCCTCTTATAGGGGCAGCGAAGAGCTATGGCTACACCTTC. It codes for CASSHPLIGAAKSYGYTF.

This clonotype was observed many times. The chain employs TRBV20-1 and TRBJ2-1, with 11 bases fitting TRBD1. Trimming at V came to 1 base and at J to 7 bases, leaving 12 bases not matched to a gene. The CDR3 covers 17 residues. The germline V gene has CDR1 DFQATT and CDR2 SNEGSKA (reference sequence). The CDR3 protein is CSARGGDRGTFVNEQFF. CDR3 DNA sequence: TGCAGTGCTAGAGGAGGGGACAGGGGGACTTTTGTGAATGAGCAGTTCTTC.

This clonotype was recorded many times. The chain employs TRBV12-3 or TRBV12-4 and TRBJ1-4; D unresolved. This CDR3 comprises 15 residues. Trimming removed 3 bases at V and 4 bases at J, with 12 bases between. CDR3 loop: CASSLGRVGNEKLFF. CDR3 bases: TGTGCCAGCAGTTTGGGGAGGGTTGGTAATGAAAAACTGTTTTTT.

As regards this clonotype: This could be a read error, since a much larger clone is one nucleotide away. This chain connects TRBV3-1 to TRBJ2-7; 9 positions match TRBD1. The CDR3 contains 14 residues. Germline CDR1 LGHDT, CDR2 YNNKEL (reference sequence). Trimming at V came to 8 bases and at J to 7 bases, leaving 12 bases not matched to a gene. CDR3 coding DNA: TGTGCCAGCCGGTGGACAGGGGTCGAGGGTGAGCAGTACTTC. The encoded protein is CASRWTGVEGEQYF.

This clonotype appeared many times. The chain couples TRBV12-3 or TRBV12-4 to TRBJ2-3, with 7 bases identical to TRBD2. J lost 1 base, V lost 8 bases, and 9 bases had no gene match. The CDR3 extends over 15 amino acids. Written as DNA, the CDR3 is TGTGCCAGCCTCTCGGGAGGTGAGGGCACAGATACGCAGTATTTT. Its protein product is CASLSGGEGTDTQYF.

The sample holds many counts of this clonotype. The chain uses TRBV3-1 and TRBJ1-1; no definite D call. Trimming cost V 1 base and J 1 base, with 7 bases left between them. From germline, CDR1 is LGHDT and CDR2 YNNKEL (reference sequence). The CDR3 spans 14 residues. The CDR3 region has the DNA TGTGCCAGCAGCCAAGGCGGTGGGAACACTGAAGCTTTCTTT. Protein sequence: CASSQGGGNTEAFF.

The J gene is TRBJ2-7, the V gene TRBV6-1, with D possibly being TRBD2 (6 bases). Germline V CDR1 and CDR2: MNHNS, SASEGT. Trimming cost V 3 bases and J 3 bases, with 12 bases left between them. This CDR3 comprises 14 residues. The CDR3 here is CASSDPWRGYEQYF. CDR3 DNA: TGTGCCAGCAGTGATCCATGGAGGGGCTACGAGCAGTACTTC.

In its sample, this clonotype was seen many times. The V call is TRBV5-1, the J call TRBJ2-1, with D unclear. This CDR3 comprises 11 residues. From germline, CDR1 is SGHRS and CDR2 YFSETQ. Trimming took 0 bases from V and 9 from J, leaving 4 bases between them. The CDR3 region is CASSLGSEQFF. The CDR3 nucleotides read TGCGCCAGCAGCTTGGGGTCTGAGCAGTTCTTC.

This clonotype showed up many times. The chain recombines TRBV6-1 with TRBJ2-5, with 8 bases that match TRBD1. Germline loops: CDR1 MNHNS, CDR2 SASEGT. CDR3 length: 15 residues. Trimming removed 6 bases from V and 4 bases from J; junction bases left unmatched: 10. The CDR3 DNA reads TGTGCCAGCAGCTGGGGCCAGGGGGCGGGAGAGACCCAGTACTTC. Protein sequence: CASSWGQGAGETQYF.

This clonotype was detected ten times or more. This chain connects TRBV28 to TRBJ1-2; 7 nucleotides align to TRBD1. The trim removed 4 bases at V and 6 bases at J, leaving 8 bases unmatched. CDR3 length: 14 residues. CDR1 is MDHEN, CDR2 SYDVKM, per germline. CDR3 sequence reads: CASSSTDRRHGYTF. CDR3 DNA sequence: TGTGCCAGCAGTTCCACGGACAGGAGACATGGCTACACCTTC.